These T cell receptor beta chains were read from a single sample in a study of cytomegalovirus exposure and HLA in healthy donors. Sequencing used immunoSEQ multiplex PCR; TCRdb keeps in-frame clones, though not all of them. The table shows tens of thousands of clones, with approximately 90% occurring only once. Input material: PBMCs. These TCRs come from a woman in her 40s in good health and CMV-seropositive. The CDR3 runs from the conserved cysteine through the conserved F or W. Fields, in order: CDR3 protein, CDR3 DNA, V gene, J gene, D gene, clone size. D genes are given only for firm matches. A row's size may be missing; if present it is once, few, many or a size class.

CDR3aa: CSSSLVLAEAYEQYF; CDR3nt: TGTTCCAGCAGCTTAGTTCTAGCGGAGGCCTACGAGCAGTACTTC; v_gene: TRBV7-9; j_gene: TRBJ2-7; d_gene: TRBD2; abundance: NA
CDR3aa: CASQTGAAYNSPLHF; CDR3nt: TGTGCCAGCCAGACAGGGGCCGCGTATAATTCACCCCTCCACTTT; v_gene: TRBV6-5; j_gene: TRBJ1-6; d_gene: TRBD1; abundance: NA
CDR3aa: CASSLTHRGSNQPQHF; CDR3nt: TGTGCCAGCAGCTTAACTCACAGGGGTAGCAATCAGCCCCAGCATTTT; v_gene: TRBV11-2; j_gene: TRBJ1-5; d_gene: TRBD1; abundance: NA
CDR3aa: CASSLMNTEAFF; CDR3nt: TGCGCCAGCAGTCTAATGAACACTGAAGCTTTCTTT; v_gene: TRBV10-2; j_gene: TRBJ1-1; d_gene: NA; abundance: NA
CDR3aa: CASSPPGTGSYEQYF; CDR3nt: TGTGCCAGCAGCCCCCCCGGGACAGGCTCCTACGAGCAGTACTTC; v_gene: TRBV6-5; j_gene: TRBJ2-7; d_gene: TRBD1; abundance: NA
CDR3aa: CASQVSTAGEREKLFF; CDR3nt: TGTGCCAGCCAAGTTTCCACGGCAGGGGAAAGGGAAAAACTGTTTTTT; v_gene: TRBV28; j_gene: TRBJ1-4; d_gene: NA; abundance: NA
CDR3aa: CASSSQGGNTEAFF; CDR3nt: TGTGCCAGCAGTTCCCAGGGGGGGAACACTGAAGCTTTCTTT; v_gene: TRBV27; j_gene: TRBJ1-1; d_gene: TRBD1; abundance: once
CDR3aa: CASSFNRGSGANVLTF; CDR3nt: TGTGCCAGCAGCTTTAATCGGGGCTCTGGGGCCAACGTCCTGACTTTC; v_gene: TRBV7-9; j_gene: TRBJ2-6; d_gene: NA; abundance: NA
CDR3aa: CASSSLTQGVGAFF; CDR3nt: TGTGCCAGCAGCTCACTGACACAGGGGGTGGGAGCTTTCTTT; v_gene: TRBV7-2; j_gene: TRBJ1-1; d_gene: TRBD1; abundance: NA
CDR3aa: CASSLGWTGKGVGELFF; CDR3nt: TGTGCCAGCAGCTTAGGGTGGACAGGGAAGGGGGTCGGGGAGCTGTTTTTT; v_gene: TRBV7-2; j_gene: TRBJ2-2; d_gene: TRBD1; abundance: NA
CDR3aa: CASSKAMTGGKFSLDTQYF; CDR3nt: TGTGCCAGCAGCAAAGCGATGACAGGGGGCAAGTTTTCACTAGATACGCAGTATTTT; v_gene: TRBV21-1; j_gene: TRBJ2-3; d_gene: NA; abundance: NA
CDR3aa: CASRQSSTGTVNSPLHF; CDR3nt: TGTGCCAGCAGGCAATCCTCCACCGGGACAGTCAATTCACCCCTCCACTTT; v_gene: TRBV2; j_gene: TRBJ1-6; d_gene: TRBD1; abundance: NA
CDR3aa: CASSQDPWGPETQYF; CDR3nt: TGCGCCAGCAGCCAAGACCCCTGGGGGCCGGAGACCCAGTACTTC; v_gene: TRBV4-1; j_gene: TRBJ2-5; d_gene: NA; abundance: once
CDR3aa: CASSVQERGELFF; CDR3nt: TGTGCCAGCAGTGTTCAAGAGCGAGGGGAGCTGTTTTTT; v_gene: TRBV6-5; j_gene: TRBJ2-2; d_gene: NA; abundance: NA
CDR3aa: CASVGQGQITGELFF; CDR3nt: TGTGCCAGTGTGGGACAGGGGCAAATTACCGGGGAGCTGTTTTTT; v_gene: TRBV19; j_gene: TRBJ2-2; d_gene: TRBD1; abundance: once
CDR3aa: CASTGTGSSYNSPLHF; CDR3nt: TGTGCCAGCACCGGGACAGGCAGCTCCTATAATTCACCCCTCCACTTT; v_gene: TRBV28; j_gene: TRBJ1-6; d_gene: TRBD1; abundance: NA
CDR3aa: CASSLNPYQGPDSPLHF; CDR3nt: TGTGCCAGCAGTTTAAACCCGTACCAGGGTCCGGATTCACCCCTCCACTTT; v_gene: TRBV27; j_gene: TRBJ1-6; d_gene: NA; abundance: NA
CDR3aa: CASSEKVGVGSNRPQHF; CDR3nt: TGTGCCAGCAGTGAAAAGGTAGGAGTTGGTAGCAATCGGCCCCAGCATTTT; v_gene: TRBV6-1; j_gene: TRBJ1-5; d_gene: NA; abundance: NA
CDR3aa: CASSQQGNWGYTF; CDR3nt: TGTGCCAGCAGCCAGCAGGGTAATTGGGGCTACACCTTC; v_gene: TRBV6-5; j_gene: TRBJ1-2; d_gene: NA; abundance: NA
CDR3aa: CASSPQEGISNQPQHF; CDR3nt: TGTGCCAGCTCACCACAGGAGGGGATTAGCAATCAGCCCCAGCATTTT; v_gene: TRBV18; j_gene: TRBJ1-5; d_gene: NA; abundance: NA
CDR3aa: CASSQAGFSGANVLTF; CDR3nt: TGCGCCAGCAGCCAAGCAGGTTTCTCTGGGGCCAACGTCCTGACTTTC; v_gene: TRBV4-3; j_gene: TRBJ2-6; d_gene: NA; abundance: NA
CDR3aa: CASSLYLLAQRPKDEQFF; CDR3nt: TGTGCCAGCAGCTTATATTTACTAGCTCAACGCCCTAAGGATGAGCAGTTCTTC; v_gene: TRBV7-2; j_gene: TRBJ2-1; d_gene: NA; abundance: NA
CDR3aa: CSVQGRGGNTEAFF; CDR3nt: TGCAGCGTACAAGGAAGAGGGGGGAACACTGAAGCTTTCTTT; v_gene: TRBV29-1; j_gene: TRBJ1-1; d_gene: NA; abundance: NA
CDR3aa: CASSSSGGVGFF; CDR3nt: TGTGCCAGCAGCTCCTCCGGGGGTGTTGGTTTCTTT; v_gene: TRBV7-9; j_gene: TRBJ1-1; d_gene: NA; abundance: NA
CDR3aa: CASSSSGTGNQPQHF; CDR3nt: TGTGCCAGCAGCTCTTCCGGGACAGGGAATCAGCCCCAGCATTTT; v_gene: TRBV7-9; j_gene: TRBJ1-5; d_gene: TRBD1; abundance: NA
CDR3aa: CASSLERQGREQYF; CDR3nt: TGTGCCAGCAGCTTAGAGAGACAGGGTCGCGAGCAGTACTTC; v_gene: TRBV7-9; j_gene: TRBJ2-7; d_gene: TRBD1; abundance: NA
CDR3aa: CASSDYRDSEQYF; CDR3nt: TGTGCCAGCAGTGACTACCGGGACAGTGAGCAGTACTTC; v_gene: TRBV6-1; j_gene: TRBJ2-7; d_gene: TRBD1; abundance: NA
CDR3aa: CASSGRDTSYNEQFF; CDR3nt: TGTGCCAGCAGTGGCCGGGACACCTCCTACAATGAGCAGTTCTTC; v_gene: TRBV6-5; j_gene: TRBJ2-1; d_gene: NA; abundance: NA
CDR3aa: CASGLVRLAGASYEQYF; CDR3nt: TGTGCTAGTGGTTTGGTAAGGCTAGCGGGGGCATCCTACGAGCAGTACTTC; v_gene: TRBV12-5; j_gene: TRBJ2-7; d_gene: TRBD2; abundance: NA
CDR3aa: CATRDRGAGGPTDTQYF; CDR3nt: TGTGCCACCAGAGACCGGGGGGCGGGGGGGCCCACAGATACGCAGTATTTT; v_gene: TRBV7-9; j_gene: TRBJ2-3; d_gene: TRBD2; abundance: NA
CDR3aa: CASSFTGTGGVYTF; CDR3nt: TGTGCCAGCAGTTTCACAGGGACAGGGGGCGTCTACACCTTC; v_gene: TRBV28; j_gene: TRBJ1-2; d_gene: TRBD1; abundance: NA
CDR3aa: CSSSWDRGIVGELFF; CDR3nt: TGTTCCAGCAGCTGGGACAGGGGTATTGTCGGGGAGCTGTTTTTT; v_gene: TRBV7-9; j_gene: TRBJ2-2; d_gene: TRBD1; abundance: NA
CDR3aa: CASSFTSGGPQETQYF; CDR3nt: TGTGCCAGCAGCTTCACTAGCGGGGGGCCCCAAGAGACCCAGTACTTC; v_gene: TRBV5-6; j_gene: TRBJ2-5; d_gene: TRBD2; abundance: NA
CDR3aa: CASVGSGGYTF; CDR3nt: TGTGCCAGCGTCGGCTCAGGTGGCTACACCTTC; v_gene: TRBV28; j_gene: TRBJ1-2; d_gene: NA; abundance: NA
CDR3aa: CASKDRGFNQPQHF; CDR3nt: TGTGCCAGCAAGGACAGGGGATTCAATCAGCCCCAGCATTTT; v_gene: TRBV5-8; j_gene: TRBJ1-5; d_gene: TRBD1; abundance: NA
CDR3aa: CASSLGGTEETQYF; CDR3nt: TGTGCCAGCAGCTTGGGTGGGACAGAAGAGACCCAGTACTTC; v_gene: TRBV5-4; j_gene: TRBJ2-5; d_gene: TRBD1; abundance: NA
CDR3aa: CASSSATGQNEQYF; CDR3nt: TGTGCCAGCAGCTCCGCGACAGGGCAAAACGAGCAGTACTTC; v_gene: TRBV7-9; j_gene: TRBJ2-7; d_gene: TRBD1; abundance: NA
CDR3aa: CATSRAAGNQPQHF; CDR3nt: TGTGCCACCAGCAGAGCCGCAGGCAATCAGCCCCAGCATTTT; v_gene: TRBV15; j_gene: TRBJ1-5; d_gene: NA; abundance: once
CDR3aa: CASSEAETAAEQYF; CDR3nt: TGTGCCAGCAGCGAAGCCGAGACAGCCGCCGAGCAGTACTTC; v_gene: TRBV7-8; j_gene: TRBJ2-7; d_gene: NA; abundance: NA
CDR3aa: CASSYITGNYGYTF; CDR3nt: TGTGCCAGCAGTTACATAACGGGGAACTATGGCTACACCTTC; v_gene: TRBV6-5; j_gene: TRBJ1-2; d_gene: NA; abundance: NA
CDR3aa: CASSLGGNSNQPQHF; CDR3nt: TGTGCCAGCAGTTTGGGGGGGAATAGCAATCAGCCCCAGCATTTT; v_gene: TRBV27; j_gene: TRBJ1-5; d_gene: NA; abundance: few
CDR3aa: CASSRDPATGELFF; CDR3nt: TGTGCCAGCAGCCGGGATCCGGCGACCGGGGAGCTGTTTTTT; v_gene: TRBV6-4; j_gene: TRBJ2-2; d_gene: NA; abundance: once
CDR3aa: CASSTKQGSNYGYTF; CDR3nt: TGTGCCAGCAGCACCAAACAGGGGAGCAACTATGGCTACACCTTC; v_gene: TRBV21-1; j_gene: TRBJ1-2; d_gene: NA; abundance: NA
CDR3aa: CASSSLGELETQYF; CDR3nt: TGTGCCAGTAGTTCCCTCGGAGAGCTAGAGACCCAGTACTTC; v_gene: TRBV19; j_gene: TRBJ2-5; d_gene: NA; abundance: NA
CDR3aa: CASSLDTSGGRTQYF; CDR3nt: TGTGCCAGCAGCTTAGACACTAGCGGGGGGAGGACCCAGTACTTC; v_gene: TRBV7-2; j_gene: TRBJ2-5; d_gene: TRBD2; abundance: NA